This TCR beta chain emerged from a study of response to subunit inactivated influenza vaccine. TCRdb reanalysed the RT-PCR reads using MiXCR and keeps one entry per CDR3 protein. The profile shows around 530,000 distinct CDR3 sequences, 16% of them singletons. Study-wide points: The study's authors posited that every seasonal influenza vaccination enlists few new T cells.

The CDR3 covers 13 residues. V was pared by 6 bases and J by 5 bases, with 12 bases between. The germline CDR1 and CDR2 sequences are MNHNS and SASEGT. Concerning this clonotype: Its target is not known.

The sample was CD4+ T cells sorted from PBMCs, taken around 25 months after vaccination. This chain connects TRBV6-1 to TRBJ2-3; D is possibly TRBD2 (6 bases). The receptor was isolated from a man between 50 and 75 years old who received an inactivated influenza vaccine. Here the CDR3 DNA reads TGTGCCAGCAGCCGGGGGTCGGGAGATACGCAGTATTTT. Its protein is CASSRGSGDTQYF.